This entry lists 22 T cell receptor beta chains sequenced from one sample in a study of PD-1 blockade in classical Hodgkin lymphoma. Sequencing was performed with immunoSEQ multiplex PCR; in TCRdb, only in-frame clones are kept and a portion is missing. The repertoire has tens of thousands of clones, 75% to 90% of them found once; the top ten carry 3.1%. Time point reported: cycle 4 day 1 (C4D1), after more than five weeks of nivolumab. Relapse after autologous stem cell transplantation occurred in every patient, and brentuximab vedotin exposure varied. Negative magnetic selection isolated CD4+ T cells from thawed PBMCs. Sequenced here: CD4+ T cells from blood, sampled before the fourth cycle of nivolumab. The source of these receptors is a human donor with classical Hodgkin lymphoma.

The chain joins TRBV6-5 to TRBJ1-6; D ambiguous. The ends were cut back, 4 bases at V and 0 bases at J, with 7 bases in the middle. Per the germline V gene, CDR1 is MNHEY and CDR2 is SVGAGI. CDR3 length: 15 residues. CDR3 residues: CASSSLSSYNSPLHF. CDR3 DNA sequence: TGTGCCAGCAGTTCGTTAAGCTCCTATAATTCACCCCTCCACTTT.

A few counts support this clone. The J gene is TRBJ1-4, the V gene TRBV4-3; D gene ambiguous. The CDR3 runs 13 residues. Per germline, CDR1 LGHNA and CDR2 YSLEER. V dropped 1 base and J dropped 4 bases, with 4 bases sitting between them. The CDR3 is CASSQGFNEKLFF. DNA for the CDR3: TGCGCCAGCAGCCAAGGGTTTAATGAAAAACTGTTTTTT.

The chain couples TRBV5-1 to TRBJ1-2; tentatively, D is TRBD1 (6 bases). Trimming removed 4 bases at V and 8 bases at J, with 18 bases between. The germline gives CDR1 SGHRS, CDR2 YFSETQ. The CDR3 contains 14 residues. The CDR3 sequence: CASSPTGTAAGYTF. The CDR3 region has the DNA TGCGCCAGCAGCCCAACAGGGACGGCTGCGGGCTACACCTTC.

V usage is TRBV19 and J usage is TRBJ2-2, with 11 bases matching TRBD2. After removal of 10 bases from V and 2 bases from J, the junction contained 9 bases not matched to a gene. CDR3 size: 16 residues. Per germline, CDR1 LNHDA and CDR2 SQIVND (reference sequence). CDR3 DNA: TGTGCCACTGGTGCTAGCGGGGGGTTAAACACCGGGGAGCTGTTTTTT. Translating it yields CATGASGGLNTGELFF.

The chain carries TRBV5-1 and TRBJ1-4; a possible D gene is TRBD1 (6 bases). Germline CDR1 and CDR2: SGHRS and YFSETQ. The CDR3 spans 15 residues. V lost 5 bases to trimming and J lost 6 bases, with 17 bases between them. CDR3 nucleotides: TGCGCCAGCAGTCAAAACAGGGTTGGAGATGAAAAACTGTTTTTT. Its protein is CASSQNRVGDEKLFF.

This chain uses TRBV4-3 with TRBJ1-6, with 7 bases that match TRBD1. CDR1 is LGHNA, CDR2 YSLEER, per germline. The trim removed 0 bases at V and 7 bases at J, leaving 9 bases unmatched. This CDR3 has 17 amino acids. This CDR3 is CASSQEGGRGENSPLHF. CDR3 DNA sequence: TGCGCCAGCAGCCAAGAGGGGGGCAGGGGGGAAAATTCACCCCTCCACTTT.

The chain has TRBV5-4 and TRBJ2-5, with 10 bases lining up with TRBD2. CDR1 and CDR2 from the germline V gene are SGHNT and YYREEE (reference sequence). The CDR3 has 16 residues. Trimming at V came to 0 bases and at J to 2 bases, leaving 4 bases not matched to a gene. The CDR3, as DNA: TGTGCCAGCAGCTTGGGTCTAGCGGGGGATCAAGAGACCCAGTACTTC. Translated: CASSLGLAGDQETQYF.

A single count supports this clone. This chain uses TRBV5-1 with TRBJ2-5; TRBD2 agrees at 9 bases. The end of the DNA is better explained by TRBJ2-7, so the J call may be wrong. The CDR3 consists of 14 residues. The germline CDR1 and CDR2 sequences are SGHRS and YFSETQ. Here the CDR3 reads CASSSSGIPYEQYF. The DNA for the CDR3 is TGCGCCAGCAGCTCTAGCGGGATCCCCTACGAGCAGTACTTC.

The CDR3 reads CASSTGTSYGYTF. The CDR3, as DNA: TGTGCCAGCAGTACAGGGACTAGCTATGGCTACACCTTC. The chain uses TRBV6-4 and TRBJ1-2; maybe TRBD1 (6 bases). The CDR3 is 13 residues long. The V and J ends lost 5 bases and 4 bases respectively, with 11 bases between them. The germline gives CDR1 MRHNA, CDR2 SNTAGT.

The V and J genes are TRBV4-2 and TRBJ1-4, with unresolved D. The CDR3 has 12 residues. Per germline, CDR1 LGHNA and CDR2 YNFKEQ. Trimming left V 0 bases short and J 8 bases short, with 4 bases between. The chain's CDR3 is CASSQDSEKLFF. In DNA form, the CDR3 reads TGTGCCAGCAGCCAAGACTCGGAAAAACTGTTTTTT.

This chain connects TRBV7-9 to TRBJ2-7; D might be TRBD2 (5 bases). The CDR3 has 12 residues. The germline V and J ends were trimmed by 3 bases and 6 bases, with 9 bases remaining between them. Germline assignment: CDR1 SEHNR and CDR2 FQNEAQ (reference sequence). The DNA of the CDR3 is TGTGCCAGCAGCTTCCGAGGGAGCGAGCAGTACTTC. Translation: CASSFRGSEQYF. The entire variable domain, with the rest obtained from reference TRBV7-9 and TRBJ2-7, is as follows: DTGVSQNPRHKITKRGQNVTFRCDPISEHNRLYWYRQTLGQGPEFLTYFQNEAQLEKSRLLSDRFSAERPKGSFSTLEIQRTEQGDSAMYLCASSFRGSEQYFGPGTRLTVT.

The chain recombines TRBV21-1 with TRBJ2-7; the table gives TRBD1 as D, unverified against the DNA. TRBV21-1 counts as a pseudogene. This CDR3 has 16 residues. The CDR3 region has the DNA TGTGCCAGCAGCAAAATTGGGACAGTGAAGGAACGCGAGCAGTACTTC. It yields the protein CASSKIGTVKEREQYF.

This clone was seen a few times. The chain uses TRBV6-5 and TRBJ1-2, with 7 positions matching TRBD1. The CDR3 spans 14 residues. In germline, CDR1 is MNHEY, CDR2 SVGAGI. The junction had 7 bases not matched to a gene; V was cut back by 4 bases and J by 5 bases. The CDR3 DNA is TGTGCCAGCAGTTCCGGGACAGCGTATTATGGCTACACCTTC. Translated: CASSSGTAYYGYTF.

The V and J genes are TRBV29-1 and TRBJ2-3, with 7 bases aligning to TRBD1. The CDR3 is 14 amino acids. V gave up 5 bases and J gave up 6 bases; unmatched junction bases: 11. CDR1 is SQVTM, CDR2 ANQGSEA, per germline. CDR3 loop: CSVNRGAGYDTQYF. In nucleotides, the CDR3 is TGCAGCGTTAACAGGGGCGCCGGGTATGATACGCAGTATTTT.

The gene calls are TRBV9 and TRBJ2-5, with 15 bases identical to TRBD2. The V and J ends lost 3 bases and 4 bases, in that order; junction bases with no gene match: 4. Germline V gene lookup returns CDR1 SGDLS and CDR2 YYNGEE. The CDR3 consists of 16 residues. The CDR3 sequence is CASSGPGLAGGETQYF. CDR3 DNA: TGTGCCAGCAGCGGACCGGGACTAGCGGGGGGAGAGACCCAGTACTTC.

The V gene is TRBV7-9, the J gene TRBJ2-2; 8 bases agree with TRBD1. CDR1 is SEHNR, CDR2 FQNEAQ, per germline (reference sequence). The CDR3 consists of 16 residues. Germline trimming cut 3 bases from V and 5 bases from J; bases unmatched to any gene: 8. The CDR3 sequence: CASSFRTGRATGELFF. The DNA for the CDR3 is TGTGCCAGCAGCTTCCGGACAGGGCGTGCGACCGGGGAGCTGTTTTTT.

The rearrangement links TRBV2 to TRBJ1-6; no clear D. In germline, CDR1 is SNHLY, CDR2 FYNNEI. The CDR3 spans 14 residues. The V end was cut by 9 bases, the J end by 8 bases, with 17 bases between. CDR3 bases: TGTGCCAGTTCTGGGAGGATAAGAGATTCACCCCTCCACTTT. Translated: CASSGRIRDSPLHF.

V usage is TRBV5-6 and J usage is TRBJ1-3, with D unresolved. The CDR3 is 14 amino acids. In germline, CDR1 is SGHDT, CDR2 YYEEEE. V was shortened by 3 bases and J by 1 base, with 8 bases between the two germline ends. The CDR3 protein is CASSWGGSGNTIYF. In DNA, the CDR3 is TGTGCCAGCAGCTGGGGTGGGTCTGGAAACACCATATATTTT.

The chain recombines TRBV27 with TRBJ1-2; D remains ambiguous. Germline loops: CDR1 MNHEY, CDR2 SMNVEV (reference sequence). The CDR3 covers 13 residues. The V end lost 3 bases, the J end lost 8 bases, and 13 bases lay between the germline ends. CDR3 DNA: TGTGCCAGCAGTTTTGGAGGGATTGGGGGCTACACCTTC. It codes for CASSFGGIGGYTF.

V is TRBV7-2 and J is TRBJ2-1, with 8 bases identical to TRBD2. Germline values: CDR1 SGHTA, CDR2 FQGNSA. Trimming removed 1 base from V and 7 bases from J; junction bases left unmatched: 6. This CDR3 is 15 amino acids long. CDR3 protein: CASSLVLAEENEQFF. CDR3 DNA: TGTGCCAGCAGCTTAGTACTAGCGGAGGAGAATGAGCAGTTCTTC.

The chain is built from TRBV30 and TRBJ1-3; possibly TRBD1 for D (5 bases). Trimming pared 7 bases from V and 4 bases from J, leaving 11 bases between. Germline assignment: CDR1 GTSNPN and CDR2 SVGIG (reference sequence). The CDR3 runs to 12 residues. The CDR3 is CAFLTDGNTIYF. CDR3 coding DNA: TGTGCCTTTTTGACAGACGGAAACACCATATATTTT.

The rearrangement uses TRBV19 and TRBJ1-2, with 9 nucleotides matching TRBD1. CDR1 is LNHDA, CDR2 SQIVND, per germline (reference sequence). V lost 5 bases, J lost 8 bases, and 9 bases stayed unmatched. The CDR3 has 14 amino acids. This chain's CDR3 is CASSFLTGGGGYTF. The CDR3, as DNA: TGTGCCAGTAGTTTTTTGACAGGGGGAGGAGGCTACACCTTC.